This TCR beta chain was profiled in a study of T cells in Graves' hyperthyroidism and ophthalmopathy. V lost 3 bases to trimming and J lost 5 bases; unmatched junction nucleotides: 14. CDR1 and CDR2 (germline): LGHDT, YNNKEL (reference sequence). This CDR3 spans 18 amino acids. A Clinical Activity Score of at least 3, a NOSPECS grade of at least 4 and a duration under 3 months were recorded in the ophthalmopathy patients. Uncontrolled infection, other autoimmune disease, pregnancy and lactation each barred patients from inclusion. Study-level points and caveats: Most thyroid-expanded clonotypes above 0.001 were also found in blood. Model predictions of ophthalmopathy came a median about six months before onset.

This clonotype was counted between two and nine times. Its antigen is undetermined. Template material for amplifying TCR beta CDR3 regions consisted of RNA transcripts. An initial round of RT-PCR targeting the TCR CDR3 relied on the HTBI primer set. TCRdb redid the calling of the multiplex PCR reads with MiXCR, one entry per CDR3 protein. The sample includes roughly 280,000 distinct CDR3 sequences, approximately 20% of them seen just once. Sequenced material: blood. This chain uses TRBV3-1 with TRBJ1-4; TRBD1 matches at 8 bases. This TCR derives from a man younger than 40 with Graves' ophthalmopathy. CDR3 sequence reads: CASSHARQGNKRNEKLFF. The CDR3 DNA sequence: TGTGCCAGCAGCCATGCGCGACAGGGGAATAAAAGAAATGAAAAACTGTTTTTT.